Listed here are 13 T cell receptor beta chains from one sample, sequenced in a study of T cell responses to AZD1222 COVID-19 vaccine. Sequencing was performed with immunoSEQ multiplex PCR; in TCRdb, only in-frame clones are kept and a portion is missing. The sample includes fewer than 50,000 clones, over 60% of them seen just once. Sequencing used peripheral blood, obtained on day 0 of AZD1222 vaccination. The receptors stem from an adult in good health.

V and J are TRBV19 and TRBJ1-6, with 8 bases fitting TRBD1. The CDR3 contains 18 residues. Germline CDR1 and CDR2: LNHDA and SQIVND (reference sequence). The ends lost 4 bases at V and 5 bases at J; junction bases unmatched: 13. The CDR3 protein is CASSRTMTGERHNSPLHF. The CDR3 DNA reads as TGTGCCAGTAGTAGGACCATGACAGGGGAGCGACATAATTCACCCCTCCACTTT. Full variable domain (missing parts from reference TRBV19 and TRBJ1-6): DGGITQSPKYLFRKEGQNVTLSCEQNLNHDAMYWYRQDPGQGLRLIYYSQIVNDFQKGDIAEGYSVSREKKESFPLTVTSAQKNPTAFYLCASSRTMTGERHNSPLHFGNGTRLTVT.

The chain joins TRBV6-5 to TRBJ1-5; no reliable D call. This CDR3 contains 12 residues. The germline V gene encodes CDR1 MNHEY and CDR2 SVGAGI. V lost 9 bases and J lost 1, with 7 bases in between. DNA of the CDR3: TGTGCCAGGCTCGTAAGCAATCAGCCCCAGCATTTT. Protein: CARLVSNQPQHF.

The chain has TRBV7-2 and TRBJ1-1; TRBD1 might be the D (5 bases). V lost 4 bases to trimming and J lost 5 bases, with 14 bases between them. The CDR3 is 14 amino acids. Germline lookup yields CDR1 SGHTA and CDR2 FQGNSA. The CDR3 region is CASSSRAGGTEAFF. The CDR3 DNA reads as TGTGCCAGCAGCTCGCGGGCGGGGGGGACTGAAGCTTTCTTT.

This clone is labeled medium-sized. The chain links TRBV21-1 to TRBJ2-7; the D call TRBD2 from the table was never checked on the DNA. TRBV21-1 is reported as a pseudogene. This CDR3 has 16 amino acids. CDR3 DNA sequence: TGTGCCAGCAGCTCCGAAGGGGGGGACGTTCCTCTCGAGCAGTACTTC. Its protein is CASSSEGGDVPLEQYF.

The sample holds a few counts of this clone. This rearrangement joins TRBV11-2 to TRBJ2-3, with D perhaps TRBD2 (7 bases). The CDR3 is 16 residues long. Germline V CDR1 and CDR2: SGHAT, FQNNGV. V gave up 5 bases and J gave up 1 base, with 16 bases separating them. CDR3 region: CASSPIGGGGTDTQYF. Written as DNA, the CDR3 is TGTGCCAGCAGCCCCATCGGCGGGGGCGGCACAGATACGCAGTATTTT.

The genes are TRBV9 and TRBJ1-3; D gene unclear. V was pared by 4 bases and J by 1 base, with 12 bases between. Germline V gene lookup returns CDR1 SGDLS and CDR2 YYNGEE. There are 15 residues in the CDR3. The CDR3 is CASSSSGGSGNTIYF. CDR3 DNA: TGTGCCAGCAGCTCCAGTGGAGGGTCTGGAAACACCATATATTTT. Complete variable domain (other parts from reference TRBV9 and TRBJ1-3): DSGVTQTPKHLITATGQRVTLRCSPRSGDLSVYWYQQSLDQGLQFLIQYYNGEERAKGNILERFSAQQFPDLHSELNLSSLELGDSALYFCASSSSGGSGNTIYFGEGSWLTVV.

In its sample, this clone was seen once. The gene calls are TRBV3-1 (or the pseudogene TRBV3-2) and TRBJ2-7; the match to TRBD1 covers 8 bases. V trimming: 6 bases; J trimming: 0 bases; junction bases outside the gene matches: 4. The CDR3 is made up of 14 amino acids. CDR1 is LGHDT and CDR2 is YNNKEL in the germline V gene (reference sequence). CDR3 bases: TGTGCCAGCAGTTTCGGACAGGGCTCCTACGAGCAGTACTTC. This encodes CASSFGQGSYEQYF.

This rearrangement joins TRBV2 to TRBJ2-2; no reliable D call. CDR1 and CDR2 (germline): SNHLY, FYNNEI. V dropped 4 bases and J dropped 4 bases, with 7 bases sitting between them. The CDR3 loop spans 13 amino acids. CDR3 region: CASSGLRTGELFF. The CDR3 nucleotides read TGTGCCAGCAGTGGACTGCGCACCGGGGAGCTGTTTTTT. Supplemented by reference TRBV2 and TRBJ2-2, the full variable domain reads EPEVTQTPSHQVTQMGQEVILRCVPISNHLYFYWYRQILGQKVEFLVSFYNNEISEKSEIFDDQFSVERPDGSNFTLKIRSTKLEDSAMYFCASSGLRTGELFFGEGSRLTVL.

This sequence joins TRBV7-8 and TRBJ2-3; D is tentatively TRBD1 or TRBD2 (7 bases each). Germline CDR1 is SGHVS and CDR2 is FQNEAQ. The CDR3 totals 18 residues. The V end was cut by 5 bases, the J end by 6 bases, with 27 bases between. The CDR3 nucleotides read TGTGCCAGCAGCCCACGTCTCCGCCCAGCAGGGGGGGGTGATACGCAGTATTTT. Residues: CASSPRLRPAGGGDTQYF.

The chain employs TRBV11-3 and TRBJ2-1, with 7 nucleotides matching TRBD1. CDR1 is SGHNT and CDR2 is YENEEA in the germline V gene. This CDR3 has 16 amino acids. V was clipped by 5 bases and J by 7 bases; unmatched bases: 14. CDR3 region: CASSPRRQGSGNEQFF. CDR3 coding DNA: TGTGCCAGCAGCCCCCGTCGACAGGGTTCGGGTAATGAGCAGTTCTTC.

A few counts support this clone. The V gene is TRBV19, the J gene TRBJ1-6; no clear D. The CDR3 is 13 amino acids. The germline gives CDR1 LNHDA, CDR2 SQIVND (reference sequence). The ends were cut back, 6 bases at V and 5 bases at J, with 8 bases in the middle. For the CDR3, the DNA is TGTGCCAGTAGGCGCCGGAATAATTCACCCCTCCACTTT. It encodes CASRRRNNSPLHF.

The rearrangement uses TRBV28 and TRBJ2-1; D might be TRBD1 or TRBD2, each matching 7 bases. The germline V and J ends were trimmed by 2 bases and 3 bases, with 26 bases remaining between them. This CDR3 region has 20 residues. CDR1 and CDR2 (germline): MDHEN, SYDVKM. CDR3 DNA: TGTGCCAGCAGTTTAGTTGGGGGGGACAGCCTCCGGGTTCTCTACAATGAGCAGTTCTTC. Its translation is CASSLVGGDSLRVLYNEQFF.

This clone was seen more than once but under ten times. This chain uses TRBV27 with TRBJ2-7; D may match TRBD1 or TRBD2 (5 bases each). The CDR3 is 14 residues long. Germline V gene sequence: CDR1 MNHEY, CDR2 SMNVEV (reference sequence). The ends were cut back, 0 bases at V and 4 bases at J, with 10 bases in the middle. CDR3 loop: CASSLSGVPYEQYF. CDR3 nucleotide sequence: TGTGCCAGCAGTTTATCGGGGGTCCCTTACGAGCAGTACTTC.